A single sample gave rise to the 31 T cell receptor beta chains below, sequenced in a study of identical twins. Using its own MiXCR run on the 5' RACE reads, TCRdb lists one record per CDR3 protein. This sample carries fewer than 650,000 distinct CDR3 sequences, less than 9% of them seen once, and the ten largest clones take 1.6%. Another study also made use of these data, one on yellow fever vaccine responses in identical twins.

Sequences were obtained from PBMCs. These TCRs come from a woman younger than 35 in good health.

The chain is built from TRBV14 and TRBJ2-5; D uncertain. Deletions cut 5 bases from V and 4 bases from J, with 11 bases between. This CDR3 is 13 amino acids long. Per the germline V gene, CDR1 is SGHDN and CDR2 is FVKESK. The CDR3 loop reads CASSSDYRETQYF. DNA of the CDR3: TGTGCCAGCAGCTCTGATTACCGAGAGACCCAGTACTTC. The entire variable domain, with the rest obtained from reference TRBV14 and TRBJ2-5, is as follows: EAGVTQFPSHSVIEKGQTVTLRCDPISGHDNLYWYRRVMGKEIKFLLHFVKESKQDESGMPNNRFLAERTGGTYSTLKVQPAELEDSGVYFCASSSDYRETQYFGPGTRLLVL.

V is TRBV5-1 and J is TRBJ2-2, with D possibly matching TRBD2 (5 bases). V was shortened by 6 bases and J by 4 bases, with 16 bases between the two germline ends. Germline CDR1 SGHRS, CDR2 YFSETQ. CDR3 length: 15 residues. DNA of the CDR3: TGCGCCAGCAAACCCGAGGGAGACCGCACCGGGGAGCTGTTTTTT. Protein: CASKPEGDRTGELFF.

Concerning this clonotype itself: A much more abundant neighbour one base away suggests this may be a read error. The J gene is TRBJ2-5, the V gene TRBV29-1; 11 bases fit TRBD2. The J call may be faulty, since TRBJ2-1 better matches the DNA end. The CDR3 is made up of 18 amino acids. In germline, CDR1 is SQVTM, CDR2 ANQGSEA. Here the CDR3 reads CSVLKVGSSGGGQETQFF. CDR3 coding DNA: TGCAGCGTCCTGAAGGTCGGGAGTAGCGGGGGGGGACAAGAGACCCAGTTCTTC.

This clonotype was picked up many times. The chain recombines TRBV12-3 or TRBV12-4 with TRBJ2-1, with D possibly being TRBD2 (6 bases). Trimming left V 4 bases short and J 7 bases short, with 11 bases between. This CDR3 has 13 residues. CDR3 bases: TGTGCCAGCAGTTATTCCGGGAGTAATGAGCAGTTCTTC. This encodes CASSYSGSNEQFF.

This clonotype was counted at least ten times. This chain uses TRBV6-5 with TRBJ1-1; TRBD1 might be the D (5 bases). Germline assignment: CDR1 MNHEY and CDR2 SVGAGI. Trimming removed 4 bases at V and 1 base at J, with 16 bases between. The CDR3 has 16 residues. DNA of the CDR3: TGTGCCAGCAGTTCCTCGGGGCGGCTAGAGAACACTGAAGCTTTCTTT. Residues: CASSSSGRLENTEAFF.

This clonotype showed up many times. The rearrangement uses TRBV7-9 and TRBJ2-1; the match to TRBD2 covers 11 bases. With 10 bases clipped from V and 6 bases from J, the junction kept 11 bases outside the gene matches. The CDR3 runs 15 residues. Germline assignment: CDR1 SEHNR and CDR2 FQNEAQ (reference sequence). The CDR3 DNA is TGTGCCACCTCGGTTAGCGGGAGGGCCCTCAATGAGCAGTTCTTC. Translation: CATSVSGRALNEQFF.

Ten or more counts support this clonotype. The chain carries TRBV3-1 and TRBJ1-1; the match to TRBD1 covers 7 bases. CDR3 length: 15 residues. Per germline, CDR1 LGHDT and CDR2 YNNKEL (reference sequence). V lost 4 bases to trimming and J lost 2 bases; unmatched junction nucleotides: 7. DNA for the CDR3: TGTGCCAGCAGCCCTCAAGGGACAGTCAACACTGAAGCTTTCTTT. Its translation is CASSPQGTVNTEAFF.

This clonotype was counted ten times or more. The rearrangement uses TRBV3-1 and TRBJ2-7, with 11 bases matching TRBD1. This CDR3 has 14 amino acids. Looked up from germline, CDR1 is LGHDT and CDR2 is YNNKEL (reference sequence). V gave up 4 bases and J gave up 3 bases; unmatched junction bases: 2. The CDR3 region has the DNA TGTGCCAGCAGCCCGGGGACAGGGGGCTACGAGCAGTACGTC. Protein: CASSPGTGGYEQYV.

On this clonotype itself: A clone one base away is much larger, so this may be a read error. V and J are TRBV28 and TRBJ2-1, with 14 bases fitting TRBD2. This CDR3 has 15 amino acids. Germline assignment: CDR1 MDHEN and CDR2 SYDVKM. V trimming: 6 bases; J trimming: 8 bases; junction bases outside the gene matches: 6. The CDR3 coding sequence is TGTGCCAGCAGCTCCGGGACTAGCGGGAGTGATGAGCAGTTCTTC. Translated: CASSSGTSGSDEQFF.

The rearrangement uses TRBV27 and TRBJ1-1, with 9 bases identical to TRBD1. The germline V gene encodes CDR1 MNHEY and CDR2 SMNVEV (reference sequence). This CDR3 has 15 amino acids. J lost 10 bases, V lost 7 bases, and 16 bases had no gene match. As DNA, the CDR3 is TGTGCCAGCACCTCTCAAGACAGGGGGGAGAGAAGAGCTTTCTTT. This translates into CASTSQDRGERRAFF.

V and J are TRBV6-6 and TRBJ2-5; no clear D gene. CDR3 length: 13 amino acids. V lost 8 bases and J 2 bases, leaving 12 bases between the germline ends. Germline V CDR1 and CDR2: MNHNY, SVGAGI (reference sequence). CDR3 residues: CASSGPPQETQYF. As DNA, the CDR3 is TGTGCCAGCTCTGGACCTCCGCAAGAGACCCAGTACTTC.

This clonotype was recorded a few times. This chain joins TRBV20-1 and TRBJ2-6, with 8 nucleotides matching TRBD1. V dropped 0 bases and J dropped 4; count of bases not matched to a gene: 8. The germline gives CDR1 DFQATT, CDR2 SNEGSKA (reference sequence). There are 17 residues in the CDR3. CDR3 amino acids: CSARDYRTGNGANVLTF. CDR3 nucleotides: TGCAGTGCTAGAGACTATAGGACAGGGAACGGGGCCAACGTCCTGACTTTC.

This clonotype was observed a few times. J is TRBJ1-1 and V is TRBV10-1, with TRBD1 matching 7 bases. Germline V gene lookup returns CDR1 WNHNN and CDR2 SYGVQD (reference sequence). This CDR3 region has 15 residues. V lost 5 bases and J lost 2; bases outside the gene matches: 8. The CDR3 protein is CASSPYGQVNTEAFF. CDR3 DNA: TGCGCCAGCAGTCCATACGGACAGGTCAACACTGAAGCTTTCTTT.

This clonotype was seen repeatedly, ten times or more. The chain has TRBV24-1 and TRBJ2-1; D unclear. CDR3 size: 16 residues. Germline V lookup: CDR1 KGHDR, CDR2 SFDVKD. With 0 bases removed from V and 8 bases from J, the gap between germline ends came to 16 bases. The CDR3 bases are TGTGCCACCAGTGATTTGGCCTTTGGTAAAGGCGATGAGCAGTTCTTC. This encodes CATSDLAFGKGDEQFF.

The chain employs TRBV20-1 and TRBJ2-3, with a possible D match to TRBD2 (6 bases). The V end lost 6 bases, the J end lost 6 bases, and 10 bases lay between the germline ends. The germline gives CDR1 DFQATT, CDR2 SNEGSKA (reference sequence). This CDR3 is built from 11 residues. In DNA form, the CDR3 reads TGCAGTGCGGGGGACTTGGATACGCAGTATTTT. Its translation is CSAGDLDTQYF.

This chain uses TRBV6-1 with TRBJ2-7; 8 bases fit TRBD1. The CDR3 has 14 amino acids. The ends lost 8 bases at V and 0 bases at J; junction bases unmatched: 6. Looked up from germline, CDR1 is MNHNS and CDR2 is SASEGT. The CDR3: CASVGTGLSYEQYF. In DNA form, the CDR3 reads TGTGCCAGCGTCGGGACAGGCCTCTCCTACGAGCAGTACTTC.

This clonotype occurred a few times. This chain joins TRBV24-1 and TRBJ2-1; no clear D gene. V was trimmed by 4 bases and J by 8 bases, leaving 8 bases between them. The CDR3 has 12 amino acids. Per germline, CDR1 KGHDR and CDR2 SFDVKD. The DNA for the CDR3 is TGTGCCACCAGTGAGGATATCCATGAGCAGTTCTTC. Amino acids: CATSEDIHEQFF.

In its sample, this clonotype was seen a few times. The chain recombines TRBV6-5 with TRBJ2-1, with no clear D. CDR3 size: 15 residues. With 2 bases removed from V and 3 bases from J, the gap between germline ends came to 11 bases. Germline CDR1 is MNHEY and CDR2 is SVGAGI. CDR3: CASSYLAPGYNEQFF. The CDR3 coding sequence is TGTGCCAGCAGTTACCTTGCACCTGGCTACAATGAGCAGTTCTTC.

This clonotype has at least ten counts. The CDR3 sequence: CASSLMASGRADTQYF. CDR3 sequence (DNA): TGCGCCAGCAGCTTGATGGCCAGCGGGAGGGCAGATACGCAGTATTTT. J is TRBJ2-3 and V is TRBV5-1; 10 nucleotides line up with TRBD2. The CDR3 length is 16 residues. Germline CDR1 is SGHRS and CDR2 is YFSETQ. The trim removed 1 base at V and 4 bases at J, leaving 6 bases unmatched. Full variable domain (outside the CDR3, taken from reference TRBV5-1 and TRBJ2-3): KAGVTQTPRYLIKTRGQQVTLSCSPISGHRSVSWYQQTPGQGLQFLFEYFSETQRNKGNFPGRFSGRQFSNSRSEMNVSTLELGDSALYLCASSLMASGRADTQYFGPGTRLTVL.

This clonotype was seen many times. The gene calls are TRBV29-1 and TRBJ1-1; 7 bases agree with TRBD1. V dropped 5 bases and J dropped 0; count of bases not matched to a gene: 18. Germline CDR1 SQVTM, CDR2 ANQGSEA. This CDR3 is 18 amino acids long. CDR3 sequence: CSVSNGAGTADMNTEAFF. The DNA of the CDR3 is TGCAGCGTTTCCAACGGCGCCGGGACAGCAGATATGAACACTGAAGCTTTCTTT.

This rearrangement joins TRBV5-1 to TRBJ2-2, with 10 bases aligning to TRBD1. The CDR3 extends over 15 amino acids. Trimming removed 3 bases from V and 6 bases from J; junction bases left unmatched: 5. Per the germline V gene, CDR1 is SGHRS and CDR2 is YFSETQ. The CDR3 sequence is CASSSGTGASGELFF. DNA for the CDR3: TGCGCCAGCAGCTCCGGGACAGGGGCGTCCGGGGAGCTGTTTTTT.

The chain carries TRBV2 and TRBJ2-3; D unresolved. The V and J ends lost 7 bases and 1 base respectively, with 12 bases between them. Germline CDR1 reads SNHLY; CDR2 reads FYNNEI. The CDR3 extends over 14 amino acids. Here the CDR3 DNA reads TGTGCCAGCACCCCCTCCCCGCGCACAGATACGCAGTATTTT. The encoded protein is CASTPSPRTDTQYF. Supplemented by reference TRBV2 and TRBJ2-3, the full variable domain reads EPEVTQTPSHQVTQMGQEVILRCVPISNHLYFYWYRQILGQKVEFLVSFYNNEISEKSEIFDDQFSVERPDGSNFTLKIRSTKLEDSAMYFCASTPSPRTDTQYFGPGTRLTVL.

This chain uses TRBV4-1 with TRBJ2-2; D is tentatively TRBD1 or TRBD2 (5 bases each). The V gene lost 0 bases and the J gene lost 0 bases, with 11 bases spanning the gap. Germline-derived CDR1 and CDR2 are MGHRA and YSYEKL. CDR3 length: 17 residues. The CDR3 DNA sequence: TGCGCCAGCAGCCAAGAAGTCGGGACCTCGAACACCGGGGAGCTGTTTTTT. It specifies CASSQEVGTSNTGELFF.

This clonotype was detected a few times. This rearrangement joins TRBV25-1 to TRBJ2-7; TRBD1 matches at 9 bases. The CDR3 covers 15 residues. Trimming at V came to 2 bases and at J to 2 bases, leaving 4 bases not matched to a gene. The germline CDR1 and CDR2 sequences are MGHDK and SYGVNS. The DNA for the CDR3 is TGTGCCAGCAGTGAAGGGGACAGGGTACCCTACGAGCAGTACTTC. Protein sequence: CASSEGDRVPYEQYF.

This clonotype was picked up many times. V usage is TRBV10-3 and J usage is TRBJ2-3; D is undetermined. The V gene's germline CDR1 is ENHRY and CDR2 SYGVKD. Trimming took off 3 bases at V and 4 bases at J, with 11 bases between the two ends. There are 14 residues in the CDR3. This CDR3 reads CAISDMDGADTQYF. In DNA, the CDR3 is TGTGCCATCAGTGATATGGACGGTGCAGATACGCAGTATTTT.

V is TRBV20-1 and J is TRBJ1-2; 8 bases agree with TRBD1. The CDR3 length is 15 residues. The germline V gene has CDR1 DFQATT and CDR2 SNEGSKA (reference sequence). V was pared by 2 bases and J by 4 bases, with 9 bases of the junction left unmatched. The CDR3, as DNA: TGCAGTGCTAGAACAACGGACAGGGCTCTCTATGGCTACACCTTC. Translating gives CSARTTDRALYGYTF.

The J gene is TRBJ2-1, the V gene TRBV2; the match to TRBD2 covers 11 bases. Germline V gene sequence: CDR1 SNHLY, CDR2 FYNNEI. The V and J ends lost 8 bases and 5 bases, in that order; junction bases with no gene match: 5. This CDR3 is 14 amino acids long. The chain's CDR3 is CASPLAGGNNEQFF. CDR3 bases: TGTGCCAGCCCTCTAGCGGGGGGAAACAATGAGCAGTTCTTC. The full variable domain, rest sourced from reference TRBV2 and TRBJ2-1, is EPEVTQTPSHQVTQMGQEVILRCVPISNHLYFYWYRQILGQKVEFLVSFYNNEISEKSEIFDDQFSVERPDGSNFTLKIRSTKLEDSAMYFCASPLAGGNNEQFFGPGTRLTVL.

In its sample, this clonotype was seen many times. The genes are TRBV4-1 and TRBJ2-7, with a weak D call TRBD2 (6 bases). Germline V gene sequence: CDR1 MGHRA, CDR2 YSYEKL. The CDR3 totals 14 residues. V was clipped by 0 bases and J by 2 bases, with 8 bases between them. The CDR3 nucleotides are TGCGCCAGCAGCCAAGATTGGGGGGCCTACGAGCAGTACGTC. Residues: CASSQDWGAYEQYV.

This clonotype was counted between two and nine times. The rearrangement links TRBV15 to TRBJ2-7; D is unclear. This CDR3 has 15 residues. CDR1 and CDR2 from the germline V gene are LNHNV and YYDKDF (reference sequence). Between the trimmed V and J ends, which lost 1 base and 2 bases, there was a span of 12 bases. DNA for the CDR3: TGTGCCACCAGCAGAGTCGTCAACTCGCCCTACGAGCAGTACTTC. Translating it yields CATSRVVNSPYEQYF.

This clonotype showed up just a few times. The CDR3 here is CSVGGHEAFF. The CDR3 DNA reads TGCAGCGTTGGCGGGCATGAAGCTTTCTTT. J is TRBJ1-1 and V is TRBV29-1; D unresolved. Trimming cost V 4 bases and J 7 bases, with 7 bases left between them. In germline, CDR1 is SQVTM, CDR2 ANQGSEA. CDR3 length equals 10 residues.

This clonotype occurred many times. The rearrangement joins TRBV7-9 to TRBJ1-2, with D hard to call. CDR3 size: 15 residues. The germline CDR1 and CDR2 sequences are SEHNR and FQNEAQ (reference sequence). Trimming cost V 0 bases and J 2 bases, with 10 bases left between them. CDR3 in amino acids: CASSLAGQTNYGYTF. DNA for the CDR3: TGTGCCAGCAGCTTAGCCGGCCAAACAAACTATGGCTACACCTTC.